This entry describes one T cell receptor (beta chain). Its specificity is not known. These data originate in a study of cytomegalovirus exposure and HLA in healthy donors. Study observations and caveats: In a later analysis, at a false discovery rate of 0.05, approximately 16,000 TCR beta sequences were associated with HLA alleles. A likely sequencing artifact accounted for one observed cluster of highly shared sequence variants. A later analysis reportedly found that, within productive TCRs, an Asian-associated ancestry cluster had fewer N-insertions than the mean observed across the approximately 700 donors.

The CDR3 is 14 amino acids. Germline CDR1 SGHDT, CDR2 YYEEEE. Trimming took 4 bases from V and 3 from J; bases not matched to a gene: 7. 60 Vbeta and 13 Jbeta primers were used in PCR. Profiled with immunoSEQ multiplex PCR; TCRdb holds only in-frame clones, not every one. In the table there are around 120,000 clones, about four fifths of which are singletons. This TCR derives from a young man in good health and CMV-seronegative. The chain combines TRBV5-6 with TRBJ2-7, with 7 bases aligning to TRBD1. The sample consisted of PBMCs. CDR3 nucleotide sequence: TGTGCCAGCAGCGCCTCGGACAGGTACTACGAGCAGTACTTC. Protein sequence: CASSASDRYYEQYF.